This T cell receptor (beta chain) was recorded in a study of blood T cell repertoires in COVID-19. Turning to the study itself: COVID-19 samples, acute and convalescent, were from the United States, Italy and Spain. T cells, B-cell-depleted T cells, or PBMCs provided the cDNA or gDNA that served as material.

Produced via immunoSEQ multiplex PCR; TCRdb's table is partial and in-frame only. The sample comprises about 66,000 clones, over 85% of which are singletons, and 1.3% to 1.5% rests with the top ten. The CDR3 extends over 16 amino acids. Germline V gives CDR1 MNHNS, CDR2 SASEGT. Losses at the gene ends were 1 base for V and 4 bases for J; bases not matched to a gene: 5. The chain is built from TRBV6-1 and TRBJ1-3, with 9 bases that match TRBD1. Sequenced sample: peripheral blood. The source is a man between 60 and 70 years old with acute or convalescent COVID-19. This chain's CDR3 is CASSEGAGTGGNTIYF. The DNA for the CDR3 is TGTGCCAGCAGTGAAGGAGCCGGGACAGGGGGAAACACCATATATTTT.